This T cell receptor (beta chain) was profiled in a study of shared clonotypes between healthy human individuals. Study overall: Researchers assigned three CD4 naive, three CD4 memory, two CD8 naive and one CD8 memory plate to each donor.

Notes on the study in general: An effect of sequencing depth on clonotype sharing among donors was expected. What rarefaction showed was incomplete sorted-subset sequencing despite large depth.

With respect to this clone: Its antigen remains unknown.

CD45RO-negative, CCR7-selected cells formed the naive CD8 fraction, which excluded terminally differentiated effector memory CD45RA+ cells. The CDR3 sequence is 15 residues long. V trimming: 6 bases; J trimming: 3 bases; junction bases outside the gene matches: 5. Germline V gives CDR1 MRHNA, CDR2 SNTAGT. Per the original data handling: ImmunoSEQ gave junction-only sequences without quality scores, so filtering differed. Clones were sequenced by immunoSEQ multiplex PCR, and TCRdb holds only the in-frame ones, with some missing. The V and J calls and clone size are taken from that table; D and trimming were inferred from the DNA. Here the sample spans around 700,000 clones, about 91% being singletons.

This clonotype was sampled from a man aged 25 to 40 in good health. Sequencing was carried out using naive CD8+ T cells sorted from blood. The chain employs TRBV6-4 and TRBJ2-1; 10 positions match TRBD1. The CDR3 loop is CASRAGTGVYNEQFF. CDR3 coding DNA: TGTGCCAGCAGAGCCGGGACAGGGGTCTACAATGAGCAGTTCTTC.